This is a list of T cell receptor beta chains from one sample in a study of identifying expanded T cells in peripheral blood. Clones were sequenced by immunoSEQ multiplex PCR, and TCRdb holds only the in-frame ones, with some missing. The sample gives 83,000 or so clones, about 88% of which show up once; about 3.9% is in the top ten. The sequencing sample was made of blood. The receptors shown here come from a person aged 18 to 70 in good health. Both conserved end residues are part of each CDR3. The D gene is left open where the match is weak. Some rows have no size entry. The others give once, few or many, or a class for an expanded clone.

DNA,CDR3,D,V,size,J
TGCGCCAGCGGTCTAGCGGGAGGTCCCTACGAGCAGTACTTC,CASGLAGGPYEQYF,TRBD2,TRBV5-1,-,TRBJ2-7
TGTGCCAGCAGTGACGGTGGGGGGGCAGATACGCAGTATTTT,CASSDGGGADTQYF,TRBD2,TRBV6-4,-,TRBJ2-3
TGTGCCAGCAGTTTGAACAGGGAAGGCTACACCTTC,CASSLNREGYTF,-,TRBV28,-,TRBJ1-2
TGTGCCAGCAGGTACGGACTGAGCTCCTACGAGCAGTACTTC,CASRYGLSSYEQYF,-,TRBV6-1,-,TRBJ2-7
TGTGCCAGCAGCATACAGGGGGCTTACGAGCAGTACTTC,CASSIQGAYEQYF,TRBD1,TRBV7-6,-,TRBJ2-7
TGTGCCAGCAGTGTAGGCATAAGCTCCTACGAGCAGTACTTC,CASSVGISSYEQYF,-,TRBV6-1,-,TRBJ2-7
TGTGCCAGCAGCCAGGGGGTGGAGGTGGAAAAACTGTTTTTT,CASSQGVEVEKLFF,-,TRBV4-2,-,TRBJ1-4
TGTGCCAGCAGCCTAGGACAGGTTGGGGAAAAACTGTTTTTT,CASSLGQVGEKLFF,TRBD1,TRBV7-2,once,TRBJ1-4
TGCAGCTACACAGGGGGCGGTGAAAAACTGTTTTTT,CSYTGGGEKLFF,TRBD1,TRBV29-1,once,TRBJ1-4
TGTGCCATCAGTGGGGACAGGGGGTTTCCCTACGAGCAGTACTTC,CAISGDRGFPYEQYF,TRBD1,TRBV10-3,-,TRBJ2-7
TGTGCCAGCAGTGGACTAGCTGGGGGAGGTGCAGATACGCAGTATTTT,CASSGLAGGGADTQYF,TRBD2,TRBV6-1,-,TRBJ2-3
TGTGCCAGCAGCTTAGCGATAGGACAGGGGGGCACCGGGGAGCTGTTTTTT,CASSLAIGQGGTGELFF,TRBD1,TRBV7-6,-,TRBJ2-2
TGTGCCAGCAGCGTCTCAAGGGTTGGCACTGAAGCTTTCTTT,CASSVSRVGTEAFF,-,TRBV9,-,TRBJ1-1
TGTGCCTGGAGCCTAGGGACAGGGACCTACGAGCAGTACTTC,CAWSLGTGTYEQYF,TRBD1,TRBV30,-,TRBJ2-7
TGTGCCAGCAGTCTCGGCGGGACGGAGACCGGGGAGCTGTTTTTT,CASSLGGTETGELFF,-,TRBV28,few,TRBJ2-2
TGCAGCGTTGGCCGCCGGGACAGGCCCACAGATACGCAGTATTTT,CSVGRRDRPTDTQYF,TRBD1,TRBV29-1,-,TRBJ2-3
TGTGCCAGCAGAGGAGGGAAAGTAGGGTCCCCAAGCAATCAGCCCCAGCATTTT,CASRGGKVGSPSNQPQHF,-,TRBV27,-,TRBJ1-5
TGTGCCAGCAGTGACTTAATAGCGGGGGGGCCAGATACGCAGTATTTT,CASSDLIAGGPDTQYF,TRBD2,TRBV6-4,-,TRBJ2-3